One and the same sample provided the 18 T cell receptor beta chains below, sequenced in a study of T cell responses to AZD1222 COVID-19 vaccine. Repertoires were generated with immunoSEQ multiplex PCR, while TCRdb's copy carries only in-frame clones and drops some. The table shows roughly 99,000 clones, with 70% to 90% occurring only once. This sample comprised peripheral blood, obtained 28 days after the second AZD1222 dose. All receptors derive from an adult who received the AZD1222 COVID-19 vaccine.

The V gene is TRBV11-3, the J gene TRBJ1-1, with D possibly TRBD1 on 5 matching bases. In germline, CDR1 is SGHNT, CDR2 YENEEA. There are 14 residues in the CDR3. Trimming shortened V by 4 bases and J by 4 bases, and 13 bases separated the two germline ends. The CDR3 spells CASSSSGGITEAFF. CDR3 DNA: TGTGCCAGCAGCTCCTCCGGGGGTATCACTGAAGCTTTCTTT.

J is TRBJ2-5 and V is TRBV18; 7 bases are a match to TRBD2. This CDR3 comprises 15 residues. The ends lost 3 bases at V and 2 bases at J; junction bases unmatched: 6. Germline CDR1 and CDR2: KGHSH and LQKENI. The CDR3 DNA sequence: TGTGCCAGCTCACCCTTCGGTAGCGGGCAAGAGACCCAGTACTTC. Its translation is CASSPFGSGQETQYF.

The sample holds a few counts of this clone. V is TRBV7-8 and J is TRBJ1-5; D is perhaps TRBD1 (5 bases). Germline-derived CDR1 and CDR2 are SGHVS and FQNEAQ. V lost 5 bases and J 4 bases, leaving 9 bases between the germline ends. This CDR3 has 13 amino acids. CDR3 loop: CASSRSGNQPQHF. The CDR3 region has the DNA TGTGCCAGCAGCCGCTCAGGGAATCAGCCCCAGCATTTT.

The chain is built from TRBV18 and TRBJ2-7; 9 positions agree with TRBD2. The length of the CDR3 is 15 residues. Germline CDR1 and CDR2: KGHSH and LQKENI. Trimming cost V 4 bases and J 4 bases; bases outside gene matches: 8. Here the CDR3 DNA reads TGTGCCAGCTCACAGGACGCGGGGGGGCAATACGAGCAGTACTTC. This encodes CASSQDAGGQYEQYF.

The chain combines TRBV4-2 with TRBJ1-5; D is perhaps TRBD1 (5 bases). CDR3 length: 15 residues. CDR1 and CDR2 from the germline V gene are LGHNA and YNFKEQ. V lost 1 base and J lost 0, with 7 bases in between. The CDR3 DNA reads as TGTGCCAGCAGCCAAGGACAGTTTAGCAATCAGCCCCAGCATTTT. Amino acids: CASSQGQFSNQPQHF.

J is TRBJ2-3 and V is TRBV4-2; D possibly corresponds to TRBD2 (6 bases). This CDR3 is built from 13 residues. With 0 bases removed from V and 10 bases from J, the gap between germline ends came to 11 bases. Germline CDR1 and CDR2: LGHNA and YNFKEQ. The CDR3 sequence is CASSQDRTGAQYF. The CDR3 nucleotides read TGTGCCAGCAGCCAAGATCGTACGGGGGCGCAGTATTTT.

The chain has TRBV11-1 and TRBJ2-1, with 7 bases that match TRBD1. The CDR3 is 15 residues long. CDR1 SGHAT and CDR2 FQDESV come from the germline V gene (reference sequence). The V gene end was trimmed by 4 bases and the J gene end by 11 bases; junction bases not matched to a gene: 14. The DNA of the CDR3 is TGTGCCAGCAGCTCCACCCGGGACAGCCCGATGAAGCAGTTCTTC. Protein: CASSSTRDSPMKQFF.

This sequence joins TRBV6-5 and TRBJ1-3; TRBD1 might be the D (6 bases). Per the germline V gene, CDR1 is MNHEY and CDR2 is SVGAGI. The CDR3 is 16 amino acids. The V end was cut by 3 bases, the J end by 0 bases, with 12 bases between. The DNA of the CDR3 is TGTGCCAGCAGTTATCTCGACAGGTCCTCTGGAAACACCATATATTTT. Translating it yields CASSYLDRSSGNTIYF.

Note on this clone: One junction end does not reproduce the germline sequence, and a read error may be involved. This chain connects TRBV24-1 to TRBJ2-5; 8 bases agree with TRBD2. The CDR3 has 15 amino acids. The germline V gene encodes CDR1 KGHDR and CDR2 SFDVKD. The CDR3 is CATSASGLAQGTQYF. The CDR3 coding sequence is TGTGCCACCAGTGCCTCCGGACTAGCCCAAGGGACCCAGTACTTC.

This clone was detected once. The chain uses TRBV5-4 and TRBJ2-7, with 9 bases fitting TRBD2. The CDR3 sequence is 15 residues long. The V gene's germline CDR1 is SGHNT and CDR2 YYREEE (reference sequence). Losses at the gene ends were 2 bases for V and 6 bases for J; bases not matched to a gene: 9. CDR3 in DNA: TGTGCCAGCAGCTTAACGGCGGGGGGGCTAGCCGAGCAGTACTTC. Its translation is CASSLTAGGLAEQYF.

The chain links TRBV9 to TRBJ1-2; tentatively, D is TRBD1 (6 bases). Looked up from germline, CDR1 is SGDLS and CDR2 is YYNGEE. The V gene lost 3 bases and the J gene lost 5 bases, with 14 bases spanning the gap. The CDR3 spans 14 residues. The CDR3 sequence: CASSGGGVMYGYTF. DNA for the CDR3: TGTGCCAGCAGCGGAGGGGGGGTAATGTATGGCTACACCTTC.

The chain couples TRBV30 to TRBJ1-2; D not resolved. The CDR3 covers 11 residues. Trimming shortened V by 7 bases and J by 8 bases, and 14 bases separated the two germline ends. Per the germline V gene, CDR1 is GTSNPN and CDR2 is SVGIG (reference sequence). The CDR3 DNA is TGTGCCTCCGAGGGAGGGAGCGGCTACACCTTC. Protein product: CASEGGSGYTF.

V is TRBV4-2 and J is TRBJ1-1; no firm D call. Trimming removed 3 bases at V and 1 base at J, with 12 bases between. The CDR3 has 15 residues. The germline CDR1 and CDR2 sequences are LGHNA and YNFKEQ. The CDR3 sequence is CASSHLRAANTEAFF. The CDR3 coding sequence is TGTGCCAGCAGCCATCTCCGGGCAGCGAACACTGAAGCTTTCTTT.

J is TRBJ2-1 and V is TRBV5-1; no definite D call. With 0 bases removed from V and 5 bases from J, the gap between germline ends came to 12 bases. Germline-derived CDR1 and CDR2 are SGHRS and YFSETQ. CDR3 length equals 15 residues. The CDR3 spells CASSLAAGRDNEQFF. As DNA, the CDR3 is TGCGCCAGCAGCTTGGCGGCAGGTAGGGACAATGAGCAGTTCTTC. The whole variable domain, filled in from reference TRBV5-1 and TRBJ2-1, reads KAGVTQTPRYLIKTRGQQVTLSCSPISGHRSVSWYQQTPGQGLQFLFEYFSETQRNKGNFPGRFSGRQFSNSRSEMNVSTLELGDSALYLCASSLAAGRDNEQFFGPGTRLTVL.

This clone was seen just once. The genes are TRBV4-3 and TRBJ1-4, with 7 bases lining up with TRBD1. The CDR3 spans 16 residues. Germline V gene data show CDR1 as LGHNA and CDR2 as YSLEER. Unmatched junction bases numbered 11, after V lost 3 bases and J lost 7 bases. The CDR3 loop is CASSQAPTGRREKLFF. The CDR3, as DNA: TGCGCCAGCAGCCAGGCCCCGACAGGGAGACGTGAAAAACTGTTTTTT.

In this sample, this clone turned up a few times. V is TRBV3-1 (or the pseudogene TRBV3-2) and J is TRBJ1-2; no definite D call. CDR1 is LGHDT, CDR2 YNNKEL, per germline (reference sequence). V lost 1 base to trimming and J lost 4 bases, with 10 bases between them. CDR3 length: 14 residues. The DNA of the CDR3 is TGTGCCAGCAGCCAAGGCCCAGAGCCCTATGGCTACACCTTC. Protein product: CASSQGPEPYGYTF.

The rearrangement uses TRBV4-3 and TRBJ1-1, with D hard to call. Germline V CDR1 and CDR2: LGHNA, YSLEER. There are 14 residues in the CDR3. The germline V and J ends were trimmed by 4 bases and 5 bases, with 14 bases remaining between them. The CDR3 loop reads CASSRYTTGTEAFF. CDR3 DNA sequence: TGCGCCAGCAGCCGCTACACAACCGGGACTGAAGCTTTCTTT.

J is TRBJ2-5 and V is TRBV12-3 or TRBV12-4, with D unresolved. This CDR3 is built from 13 residues. Trimming took off 0 bases at V and 3 bases at J, with 5 bases between the two ends. The CDR3 DNA follows: TGTGCCAGCAGTTTAGCCAGAAAAGAGACCCAGTACTTC. This gives the protein CASSLARKETQYF.